This TCR beta chain comes out of a study of cytomegalovirus exposure and HLA in healthy donors. This clone was seen a handful of times. The CDR3 runs to 15 residues. The V gene lost 1 base and the J gene lost 10 bases, with 17 bases spanning the gap. CDR1 is SGHNT and CDR2 is YENEEA in the germline V gene. Primers: 60 Vbeta forward and 13 Jbeta reverse. Clones were sequenced by immunoSEQ multiplex PCR, and TCRdb holds only the in-frame ones, with some missing. This sample has just over 150,000 clones, with about 65% found just once. The chain carries TRBV11-3 and TRBJ2-1; D possibly corresponds to TRBD2 (6 bases). The sample consisted of PBMCs. The source of this sequence is a man aged 40-55 years in good health and CMV-seropositive. The DNA of the CDR3 is TGTGCCAGCAGCTTAGGTCGGATGGGGGGTCGCGAGCAGTTCTTC. It translates to CASSLGRMGGREQFF.